The clone carrying this TCR beta chain came up a few times. This sample is part of a study of OX40 agonist ivuxolimab in advanced cancers. Turning to the study itself: Patients with hepatocellular carcinoma, melanoma, renal cell or head and neck cancer made up the dose-escalation patients. The dose-escalation cohort was around 83% male, with a mean age of about 58 years, ranging about 23 to 79. Past anti-PD-1, anti-PD-L1 or anti-CTLA-4 therapy was accepted, and approximately 40% had received some.

Sequenced by immunoSEQ multiplex PCR; TCRdb stores in-frame clones only, minus some. Of about 62,000 clones listed, around 90% are singletons. J lost 8 bases, V lost 1 base, and 8 bases had no gene match. This CDR3 comprises 15 residues. Per the germline V gene, CDR1 is SNHLY and CDR2 is FYNNEI. Sequences were derived from CD4+ or CD8+ T cells sorted from blood, sampled in a trial of the OX40 agonist ivuxolimab. The receptor was isolated from an adult with an advanced solid tumor such as melanoma, head and neck, liver or kidney cancer. The V and J genes are TRBV2 and TRBJ1-2; TRBD1 agrees at 9 bases. The chain's CDR3 is CASSEVPGQGGGYTF. Written as DNA, the CDR3 is TGTGCCAGCAGTGAAGTACCGGGACAGGGCGGCGGCTACACCTTC.